A single sample gave rise to the 18 T cell receptor beta chains below, sequenced in a study of blood T cells in healthy people across ages. A second about 6 to 11 cycle PCR used barcoded and J-beta primers. TCRdb processed the 5' RACE reads anew with MiXCR; each CDR3 protein has one entry. The sample consists of roughly 680,000 distinct CDR3 sequences, approximately 50% of them appearing once. Sequencing was carried out using blood. The receptors come from a woman in her fifties or sixties in good health.

This chain joins TRBV6-2 or TRBV6-3 and TRBJ2-7, with D hard to call. The CDR3 runs 12 residues. Germline CDR1 MNHEY, CDR2 SVGEGT. The V end lost 6 bases, the J end lost 2 bases, and 8 bases lay between the germline ends. The CDR3 loop is CASSGSTYEQYF. Written as DNA, the CDR3 is TGTGCCAGCAGCGGGTCGACCTACGAGCAGTACTTC.

Only a few counts were recorded for this clonotype. The chain uses TRBV6-5 and TRBJ2-3; 12 bases map to TRBD2. The CDR3 loop spans 16 amino acids. Germline V gene data show CDR1 as MNHEY and CDR2 as SVGAGI. Trimming at V came to 6 bases and at J to 2 bases, leaving 6 bases not matched to a gene. The CDR3 region is CASSLTSGSSTDTQYF. CDR3 in DNA: TGTGCCAGCAGCCTGACTAGCGGGAGCTCCACAGATACGCAGTATTTT.

Only one count was recorded for this clonotype. The V and J genes are TRBV9 and TRBJ1-1; D gene unclear. V dropped 0 bases and J dropped 1 base, with 7 bases sitting between them. The CDR3 runs to 14 residues. Germline values: CDR1 SGDLS, CDR2 YYNGEE. CDR3 amino acids: CASSVAGGNTEAFF. DNA of the CDR3: TGTGCCAGCAGCGTAGCTGGAGGGAACACTGAAGCTTTCTTT.

The J gene is TRBJ2-1, the V gene TRBV12-3 or TRBV12-4, with a possible D match to TRBD2 (6 bases). This CDR3 is 15 amino acids long. The V end was cut by 4 bases, the J end by 6 bases, with 16 bases between. In DNA form, the CDR3 reads TGTGCCAGCAGTTCCCTTGGCGGGATATCCAATGAGCAGTTCTTC. Translated, it gives CASSSLGGISNEQFF.

This clonotype has a handful of counts. This rearrangement joins TRBV20-1 to TRBJ2-7, with 10 bases identical to TRBD2. The CDR3 runs 14 residues. Germline V gives CDR1 DFQATT, CDR2 SNEGSKA (reference sequence). The CDR3 region is CSLRASGSIDEQYF. CDR3 nucleotide sequence: TGCAGCCTGCGGGCTAGCGGGAGTATCGACGAGCAGTACTTC.

The chain couples TRBV11-1 to TRBJ1-2, with D maybe TRBD1 (6 bases). Between the trimmed V and J ends, which lost 1 base and 0 bases, there was a span of 9 bases. The germline gives CDR1 SGHAT, CDR2 FQDESV (reference sequence). This CDR3 has 15 amino acids. Here the CDR3 DNA reads TGTGCCAGCAGCTTAGGGACAGCCCCTAACTATGGCTACACCTTC. It encodes CASSLGTAPNYGYTF. The variable domain in full, completed from reference TRBV11-1 and TRBJ1-2, reads EAEVAQSPRYKITEKSQAVAFWCDPISGHATLYWYRQILGQGPELLVQFQDESVVDDSQLPKDRFSAERLKGVDSTLKIQPAELGDSAMYLCASSLGTAPNYGYTFGSGTRLTVV.

This clonotype was observed a handful of times. The chain combines TRBV7-8 with TRBJ2-1, with TRBD2 identical over 8 bases. Unmatched junction bases numbered 9, after V lost 4 bases and J lost 4 bases. Germline V CDR1 and CDR2: SGHVS, FQNEAQ. The CDR3 totals 16 residues. CDR3 sequence: CASSSGVAGLYNEQFF. The CDR3, as DNA: TGTGCCAGCAGCTCTGGTGTAGCGGGATTATACAATGAGCAGTTCTTC.

The genes are TRBV20-1 and TRBJ1-2; D is ambiguous. Looked up from germline, CDR1 is DFQATT and CDR2 is SNEGSKA (reference sequence). The CDR3 runs 12 residues. V lost 7 bases to trimming and J lost 2 bases, with 11 bases between them. As DNA, the CDR3 is TGCAGTGGTTTCGGGGAAAACTATGGCTACACCTTC. Protein: CSGFGENYGYTF.

The chain combines TRBV15 with TRBJ2-1; 8 nucleotides line up with TRBD2. The CDR3 has 17 amino acids. The germline gives CDR1 LNHNV, CDR2 YYDKDF (reference sequence). After removal of 2 bases from V and 3 bases from J, the junction contained 9 bases not matched to a gene. The CDR3 sequence is CATSRFPRAGGYNEQFF. The CDR3 bases are TGTGCCACCAGCAGATTCCCACGGGCGGGGGGCTACAATGAGCAGTTCTTC.

The chain has TRBV7-2 and TRBJ1-2, with D unresolved. The V gene lost 2 bases and the J gene lost 1 base, with 20 bases spanning the gap. The CDR3 length is 18 residues. From germline, CDR1 is SGHTA and CDR2 FQGNSA. CDR3 amino acids: CASSLIGPGLLLNYGYTF. CDR3 bases: TGTGCCAGCAGCTTAATCGGGCCAGGTTTACTACTTAACTATGGCTACACCTTC.

Only a few counts were recorded for this clonotype. The chain couples TRBV9 to TRBJ2-1; 8 bases agree with TRBD1. This CDR3 has 15 amino acids. CDR1 is SGDLS, CDR2 YYNGEE, per germline. After removal of 2 bases from V and 4 bases from J, the junction contained 5 bases not matched to a gene. CDR3 nucleotides: TGTGCCAGCAGCGTCCGGGACAGGACTTACAATGAGCAGTTCTTC. Translated, it gives CASSVRDRTYNEQFF.

This sequence joins TRBV28 and TRBJ1-1; 8 nucleotides align to TRBD1. J lost 0 bases, V lost 6 bases, and 9 bases had no gene match. This CDR3 is 16 amino acids long. CDR1 is MDHEN, CDR2 SYDVKM, per germline. The CDR3: CASSSTTTGVNTEAFF. In DNA, the CDR3 is TGTGCCAGCAGCTCTACTACGACAGGGGTGAACACTGAAGCTTTCTTT.

This sequence joins TRBV11-1 and TRBJ2-1, with a tentative D call TRBD1 (6 bases). The V gene lost 0 bases and the J gene lost 5 bases, with 11 bases spanning the gap. The CDR3 totals 15 residues. CDR1 is SGHAT, CDR2 FQDESV, per germline (reference sequence). The CDR3 sequence: CASSLAGDTHNEQFF. The CDR3 DNA reads TGTGCCAGCAGCTTAGCGGGGGACACCCACAATGAGCAGTTCTTC.

There are a few counts of this clonotype. The chain combines TRBV28 with TRBJ2-1; D is perhaps TRBD2 (6 bases). The V end was cut by 2 bases, the J end by 0 bases, with 11 bases between. Germline V gives CDR1 MDHEN, CDR2 SYDVKM. The CDR3 has 16 residues. The DNA of the CDR3 is TGTGCCAGCAGTTTAGTAGGGGACTTCTCCTACAATGAGCAGTTCTTC. Its translation: CASSLVGDFSYNEQFF.

This clonotype was seen many times. The chain combines TRBV7-2 with TRBJ2-7; TRBD1 might be the D (6 bases). The CDR3 is 16 residues long. Trimming took 0 bases from V and 5 from J, leaving 17 bases between them. CDR1 is SGHTA, CDR2 FQGNSA, per germline. The CDR3 region is CASSLASGIGGNEQYF. DNA of the CDR3: TGTGCCAGCAGCTTAGCGTCCGGGATAGGGGGTAACGAGCAGTACTTC.

Details on this clonotype: A much more abundant neighbour one base away suggests this may be a read error. CDR3 DNA: TGCAGCGAGAGGCTGGGGTGCGAGCAGTACTTC. Its translation is CSERLGCEQYF. The chain couples TRBV29-1 to TRBJ2-1; D is uncertain. The J call is uncertain, as TRBJ2-7 better fits the DNA end. Per germline, CDR1 SQVTM and CDR2 ANQGSEA. This CDR3 has 11 amino acids.

The chain employs TRBV6-6 and TRBJ1-1; weak D call: TRBD1 (5 bases). The ends were cut back, 5 bases at V and 5 bases at J, with 9 bases in the middle. Germline CDR1 and CDR2: MNHNY and SVGAGI (reference sequence). This CDR3 has 12 residues. This CDR3 is CASSMGGTEAFF. CDR3 coding DNA: TGTGCCAGCAGTATGGGGGGGACTGAAGCTTTCTTT.

The V and J genes are TRBV30 and TRBJ2-7; 7 nucleotides line up with TRBD1. The germline V gene has CDR1 GTSNPN and CDR2 SVGIG (reference sequence). This CDR3 has 14 residues. J gave up 0 bases and V 3 bases, and 5 bases lay outside the gene matches. The CDR3 loop is CAWRAGGYSYEQYF. The CDR3 bases are TGTGCCTGGAGAGCAGGGGGTTACTCCTACGAGCAGTACTTC.